The sequence of this T cell receptor beta chain was determined in a study of CD4 and CD8 cells across lung adenocarcinoma regions. TCRdb ran MiXCR on the PCR reads and lists one entry per CDR3 protein. Here the sample spans approximately 17,000 distinct CDR3 sequences, 45% to 55% being singletons. The patients had localized lung adenocarcinoma, a non-small cell subtype. This CDR3 has 16 amino acids. The V end lost 2 bases, the J end lost 2 bases, and 19 bases lay between the germline ends. Germline V gene sequence: CDR1 GTSNPN, CDR2 SVGIG (reference sequence). The source material was CD4+ T cells from the margin of a lung tumor. V is TRBV30 and J is TRBJ2-7, with a weak D call TRBD2 (6 bases). The receptor comes from a male donor with lung adenocarcinoma. The CD4 and CD8 labels of this study may be unreliable. CDR3 nucleotides: TGTGCCTGGAGTATCCCCGGGACTGGAAGGGCCTACGAGCAGTACTTC. It specifies CAWSIPGTGRAYEQYF.